A selection of T cell receptor beta chains follows, all from one sample in a study of cytomegalovirus exposure and HLA in healthy donors. Sequencing used immunoSEQ multiplex PCR; TCRdb keeps in-frame clones, though not all of them. This sample has about 150,000 clones; approximately 84% occur once, and the top ten carry just under 30%. Material: PBMCs. The origin of the receptors is a man aged 30-40 years in good health and CMV-seropositive. Both conserved end residues are part of each CDR3. The D gene is left open where the match is weak. Some rows have no size entry. The others give once, few or many, or a class for an expanded clone.

NA	TRBV6-5	TRBJ1-3	NA	15	CASSYTSGSGNTIYF	TGTGCCAGCAGCTACACTTCCGGCTCTGGAAACACCATATATTTT
TRBD1	TRBV10-3	TRBJ2-2	few	13	CATHRGDTGELFF	TGTGCCACTCACAGGGGAGACACCGGGGAGCTGTTTTTT
TRBD1	TRBV5-1	TRBJ1-4	NA	14	CASSTGTGDEKLFF	TGCGCCAGCAGCACCGGGACAGGGGATGAAAAACTGTTTTTT
NA	TRBV15	TRBJ2-7	NA	13	CATSKGDSYEQYF	TGTGCCACCAGCAAGGGGGACTCCTACGAGCAGTACTTC
TRBD1	TRBV5-1	TRBJ2-5	NA	15	CASSLVSGGLETQYF	TGCGCCAGCAGCTTGGTTTCAGGGGGCTTGGAGACCCAGTACTTC
TRBD1	TRBV30	TRBJ1-1	NA	13	CAWSPTGDTEAFF	TGTGCCTGGAGTCCGACAGGGGACACTGAAGCTTTCTTT
TRBD2	TRBV5-4	TRBJ2-5	NA	16	CASSLARAGSGETQYF	TGTGCCAGCAGCTTGGCCCGAGCGGGGTCCGGGGAGACCCAGTACTTC
NA	TRBV5-1	TRBJ2-1	NA	14	CASSSGLSVNEQFF	TGCGCCAGCAGCTCGGGACTTTCTGTCAATGAGCAGTTCTTC
NA	TRBV5-6	TRBJ2-1	NA	11	CASSQGFEQFF	TGTGCCAGCAGCCAGGGGTTTGAGCAGTTCTTC
TRBD2	TRBV11-3	TRBJ2-1	once	19	CASSLDRPSGSGSYNEQFF	TGTGCCAGCAGCTTAGATAGGCCTAGCGGGAGTGGTTCCTACAATGAGCAGTTCTTC
TRBD2	TRBV7-6	TRBJ2-1	NA	17	CASSLVTSGGSYNEQFF	TGTGCCAGCAGCTTAGTAACTAGCGGGGGTTCCTACAATGAGCAGTTCTTC
NA	TRBV14	TRBJ2-3	NA	14	CASSQVRITDTQYF	TGTGCCAGCAGCCAAGTGCGGATCACAGATACGCAGTATTTT
NA	TRBV28	TRBJ2-3	once	14	CASSLLQGTDTQYF	TGTGCCAGCAGTTTATTGCAGGGAACAGATACGCAGTATTTT
TRBD1	TRBV7-6	TRBJ2-5	NA	15	CASSPGTAPWETQYF	TGTGCCAGCAGCCCTGGGACAGCTCCTTGGGAGACCCAGTACTTC
NA	TRBV7-9	TRBJ2-2	NA	15	CASSQGYSGTGELFF	TGTGCCAGCAGTCAGGGGTATTCGGGCACCGGGGAGCTGTTTTTT
TRBD1	TRBV6-6	TRBJ2-7	NA	14	CASSSPGQAYEQYF	TGTGCCAGCAGTTCACCGGGACAGGCATACGAGCAGTACTTC
TRBD1	TRBV11-2	TRBJ1-2	NA	15	CASSFVPDRGGGYTF	TGTGCCAGCAGCTTCGTCCCGGACAGGGGTGGTGGCTACACCTTC
TRBD1	TRBV29-1	TRBJ1-5	NA	14	CSVSGTDRNQPQHF	TGCAGCGTCTCCGGGACAGACCGTAATCAGCCCCAGCATTTT
NA	TRBV5-1	TRBJ1-1	NA	17	CASSIQGSSQVNTEAFF	TGCGCCAGCAGCATACAGGGATCCTCGCAGGTGAACACTGAAGCTTTCTTT
TRBD1	TRBV4-1	TRBJ1-2	NA	16	CASSQGRTGSGYGYTF	TGCGCCAGCAGCCAAGGGAGGACAGGATCAGGCTATGGCTACACCTTC
TRBD2	TRBV15	TRBJ2-3	NA	16	CATSRARGRGSDTQYF	TGTGCCACCAGCAGAGCCCGCGGGAGGGGTTCAGATACGCAGTATTTT
NA	TRBV5-1	TRBJ2-3	NA	16	CASTISGGYFTDTQYF	TGCGCCAGCACCATTAGTGGAGGCTACTTCACAGATACGCAGTATTTT
NA	TRBV27	TRBJ1-5	NA	13	CASSLSRNQPQHF	TGTGCCAGCAGTTTATCGCGGAATCAGCCCCAGCATTTT
NA	TRBV5-4	TRBJ2-1	NA	15	CASSLGGPTYNEQFF	TGTGCCAGCAGCTTGGGTGGGCCTACCTACAATGAGCAGTTCTTC
NA	TRBV7-2	TRBJ2-7	NA	14	CASSSRVGSYEQYF	TGTGCCAGCAGCTCCCGAGTCGGGAGCTACGAGCAGTACTTC
NA	TRBV18	TRBJ2-5	NA	15	CASAPWGMEGETQYF	TGTGCCAGCGCCCCTTGGGGAATGGAGGGAGAGACCCAGTACTTC
NA	TRBV27	TRBJ2-3	NA	15	CASTGRDDSTDTQYF	TGTGCCAGCACCGGTCGAGACGACTCCACAGATACGCAGTATTTT
NA	TRBV19	TRBJ1-5	NA	15	CASRARPGKNQPQHF	TGTGCCAGTAGGGCCCGGCCCGGGAAGAATCAGCCCCAGCATTTT
NA	TRBV5-8	TRBJ1-1	NA	13	CASSWDNSGVPFF	TGTGCCAGCAGTTGGGACAATTCCGGAGTCCCTTTCTTT
NA	TRBV10-3	TRBJ2-7	once	12	CAISGQPYEQYF	TGTGCCATCAGTGGACAGCCCTACGAGCAGTACTTC
TRBD1	TRBV25-1	TRBJ2-5	NA	16	CAGSAGTGGVTETQYF	TGTGCCGGCAGCGCCGGGACAGGGGGCGTCACAGAGACCCAGTACTTC
NA	TRBV29-1	TRBJ1-1	NA	14	CSVAGASSNTEAFF	TGCAGCGTTGCAGGGGCGAGCTCCAACACTGAAGCTTTCTTT
NA	TRBV6-5	TRBJ1-2	NA	14	CASSYSGANYGYTF	TGTGCCAGCAGTTACTCGGGGGCGAACTATGGCTACACCTTC
TRBD1	TRBV2	TRBJ1-4	NA	15	CASTSDRPDNEKLFF	TGTGCCAGCACATCGGACAGGCCCGACAATGAAAAACTGTTTTTT
NA	TRBV30	TRBJ2-1	NA	16	CAWSVELGRSYNEQFF	TGTGCCTGGAGTGTTGAACTGGGCAGGTCGTACAATGAGCAGTTCTTC
NA	TRBV10-3	TRBJ2-1	NA	15	CAITPTWGHLNEQFF	TGTGCCATCACCCCTACGTGGGGGCATCTCAATGAGCAGTTCTTC
TRBD1	TRBV5-1	TRBJ1-1	few	14	CASSLGTGGTEAFF	TGCGCCAGCAGCTTGGGTACAGGGGGAACTGAAGCTTTCTTT
NA	TRBV7-2	TRBJ1-1	NA	19	CASSLGRGSMIGRNTEAFF	TGTGCCAGCAGCTTAGGGAGGGGCAGCATGATCGGTAGGAACACTGAAGCTTTCTTT
TRBD2	TRBV7-3	TRBJ2-1	NA	15	CASSLGGGTYNEQFF	TGTGCCAGCAGCTTAGGCGGGGGTACCTACAATGAGCAGTTCTTC
TRBD1	TRBV19	TRBJ2-1	few	14	CASSTRQGAKEQFF	TGTGCCAGTAGTACTAGACAGGGGGCCAAGGAGCAGTTCTTC
NA	TRBV5-6	TRBJ2-7	NA	11	CASSWQGEQYF	TGTGCCAGCAGCTGGCAGGGGGAGCAGTACTTC